This T cell receptor beta chain was sequenced for a study of OX40 agonist ivuxolimab in advanced cancers. About the study: Under the entry rules, prior anti-PD-1, anti-PD-L1 or anti-CTLA-4 therapy was allowed, and about 38% had some.

Some clones are missing from TCRdb's copy, which holds only in-frame ones; the method was immunoSEQ multiplex PCR. The sample has tens of thousands of clones; 86% are singletons. The specimen was CD4+ or CD8+ T cells sorted from blood, collected in a trial of the OX40 agonist ivuxolimab. This sequence was found in an adult with an advanced solid tumor such as melanoma, head and neck, liver or kidney cancer.

CDR3 DNA: TGTGCCAGCAGCTCGGACCTGAGAGAGACCCAGTACTTC. Its translation: CASSSDLRETQYF. The chain carries TRBV11-2 and TRBJ2-5; D uncertain. Trimming took off 4 bases at V and 4 bases at J, with 10 bases between the two ends. The CDR3 is 13 amino acids. Germline CDR1 and CDR2: SGHAT and FQNNGV.